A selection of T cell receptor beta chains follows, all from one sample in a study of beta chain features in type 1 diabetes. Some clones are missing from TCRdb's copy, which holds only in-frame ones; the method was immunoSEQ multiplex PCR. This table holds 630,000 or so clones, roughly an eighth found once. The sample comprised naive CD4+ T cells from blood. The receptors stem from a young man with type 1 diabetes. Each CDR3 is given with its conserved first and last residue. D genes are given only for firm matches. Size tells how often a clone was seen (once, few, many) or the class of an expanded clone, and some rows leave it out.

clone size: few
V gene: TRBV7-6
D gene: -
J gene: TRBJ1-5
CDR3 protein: CASSFALGQPQHF
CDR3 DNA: TGTGCCAGCAGCTTCGCGCTAGGGCAGCCCCAGCATTTT

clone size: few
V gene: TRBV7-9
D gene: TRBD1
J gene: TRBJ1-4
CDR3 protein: CASSPGTGGEKLFF
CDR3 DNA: TGTGCCAGCAGTCCCGGGACAGGGGGTGAAAAACTGTTTTTT

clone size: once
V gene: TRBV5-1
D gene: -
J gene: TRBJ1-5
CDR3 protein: CASSFSGADQPQHF
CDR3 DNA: TGCGCCAGCAGCTTCTCCGGGGCGGATCAGCCCCAGCATTTT

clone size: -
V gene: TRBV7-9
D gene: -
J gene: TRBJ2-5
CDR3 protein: CASSFQGNQETQYF
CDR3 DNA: TGTGCCAGCAGCTTTCAGGGAAACCAAGAGACCCAGTACTTC

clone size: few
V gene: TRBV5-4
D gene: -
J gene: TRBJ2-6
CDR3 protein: CASRKQEANVLTF
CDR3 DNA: TGTGCCAGCAGGAAACAGGAGGCCAACGTCCTGACTTTC

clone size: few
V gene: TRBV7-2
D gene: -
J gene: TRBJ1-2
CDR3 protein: CASSSRPQGWGYTF
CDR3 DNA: TGTGCCAGCAGCTCGAGACCCCAGGGGTGGGGCTACACCTTC

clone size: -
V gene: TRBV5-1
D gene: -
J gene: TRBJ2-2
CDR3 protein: CASSLRGQSQKNTGELFF
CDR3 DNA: TGCGCCAGCAGCTTGCGAGGGCAGTCCCAAAAGAACACCGGGGAGCTGTTTTTT

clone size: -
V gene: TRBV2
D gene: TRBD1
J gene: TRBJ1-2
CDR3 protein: CASSEAGDRIGYTF
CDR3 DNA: TGTGCCAGCAGTGAAGCGGGGGACAGGATTGGCTACACCTTC

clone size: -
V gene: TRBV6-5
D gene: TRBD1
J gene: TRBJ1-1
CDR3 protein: CASSWAQGSTEAFF
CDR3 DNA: TGTGCCAGCAGTTGGGCACAGGGGTCCACTGAAGCTTTCTTT

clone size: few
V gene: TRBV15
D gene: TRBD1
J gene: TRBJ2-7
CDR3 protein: CATSRDLGRGYEQYF
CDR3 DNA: TGTGCCACCAGCAGAGATCTGGGCAGGGGGTACGAGCAGTACTTC

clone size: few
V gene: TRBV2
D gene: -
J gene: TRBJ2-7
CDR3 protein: CASSVQGSYEQYF
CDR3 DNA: TGTGCCAGCAGTGTCCAGGGGTCCTACGAGCAGTACTTC

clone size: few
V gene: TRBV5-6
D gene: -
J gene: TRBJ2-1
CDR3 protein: CASYESRENEQFF
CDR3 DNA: TGTGCCAGCTACGAATCCAGGGAGAATGAGCAGTTCTTC

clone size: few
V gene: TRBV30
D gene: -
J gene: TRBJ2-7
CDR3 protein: CAWSFTVGEQYF
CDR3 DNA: TGTGCCTGGAGTTTCACGGTAGGAGAGCAGTACTTC

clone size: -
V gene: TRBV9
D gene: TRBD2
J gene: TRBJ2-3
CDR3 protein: CATTPFGLADYTDTQYF
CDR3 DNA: TGTGCCACCACCCCCTTTGGGCTAGCGGACTACACAGATACGCAGTATTTT

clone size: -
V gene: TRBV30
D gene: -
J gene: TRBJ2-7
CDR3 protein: CAWSRHSGVGWAGAYEQYF
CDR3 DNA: TGTGCCTGGAGTCGACACTCCGGAGTCGGTTGGGCAGGGGCCTACGAGCAGTACTTC

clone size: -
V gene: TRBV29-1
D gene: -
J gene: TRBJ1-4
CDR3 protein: CSVGVNSDRNEKLFF
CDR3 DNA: TGCAGCGTTGGGGTTAATAGCGACAGAAATGAAAAACTGTTTTTT

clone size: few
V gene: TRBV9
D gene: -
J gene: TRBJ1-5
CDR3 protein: CASSPEPFQPQHF
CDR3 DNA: TGTGCCAGCAGCCCTGAACCCTTTCAGCCCCAGCATTTT

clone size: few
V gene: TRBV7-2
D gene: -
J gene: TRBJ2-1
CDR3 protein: CASSPHRASSYNEQFF
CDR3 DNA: TGTGCCAGCAGCCCGCACAGGGCAAGCTCCTACAATGAGCAGTTCTTC

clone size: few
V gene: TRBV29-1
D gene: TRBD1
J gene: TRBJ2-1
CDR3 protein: CSVDDRGYYNEQFF
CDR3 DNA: TGCAGCGTTGACGACAGGGGCTACTACAATGAGCAGTTCTTC

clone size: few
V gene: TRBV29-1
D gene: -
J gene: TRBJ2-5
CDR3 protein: CSVGITGYQETQYF
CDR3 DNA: TGCAGCGTTGGCATCACAGGGTACCAAGAGACCCAGTACTTC

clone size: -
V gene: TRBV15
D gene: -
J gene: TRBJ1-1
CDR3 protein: CATSSRTAGNTEAFF
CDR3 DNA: TGTGCCACCAGCAGTCGGACGGCAGGGAACACTGAAGCTTTCTTT

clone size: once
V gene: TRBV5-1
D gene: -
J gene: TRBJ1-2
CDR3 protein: CASSETGRGYTF
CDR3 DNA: TGCGCCAGCAGCGAGACAGGCCGGGGCTACACCTTC

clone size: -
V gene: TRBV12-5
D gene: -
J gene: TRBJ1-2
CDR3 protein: CASGGSGTGRYGYTF
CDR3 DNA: TGTGCTAGTGGTGGATCCGGGACGGGACGGTATGGCTACACCTTC

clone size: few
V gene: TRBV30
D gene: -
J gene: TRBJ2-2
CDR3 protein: CAWSWDLNTGELFF
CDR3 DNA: TGTGCCTGGAGTTGGGATTTGAACACCGGGGAGCTGTTTTTT

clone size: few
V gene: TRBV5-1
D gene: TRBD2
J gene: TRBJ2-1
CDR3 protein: CASSSVLAASYNEQFF
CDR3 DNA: TGCGCCAGCAGCTCAGTGCTAGCGGCATCGTACAATGAGCAGTTCTTC

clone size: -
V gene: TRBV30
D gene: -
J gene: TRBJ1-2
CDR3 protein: CAWSVSGLYGYTF
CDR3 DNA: TGTGCCTGGAGTGTATCGGGGCTCTATGGCTACACCTTC